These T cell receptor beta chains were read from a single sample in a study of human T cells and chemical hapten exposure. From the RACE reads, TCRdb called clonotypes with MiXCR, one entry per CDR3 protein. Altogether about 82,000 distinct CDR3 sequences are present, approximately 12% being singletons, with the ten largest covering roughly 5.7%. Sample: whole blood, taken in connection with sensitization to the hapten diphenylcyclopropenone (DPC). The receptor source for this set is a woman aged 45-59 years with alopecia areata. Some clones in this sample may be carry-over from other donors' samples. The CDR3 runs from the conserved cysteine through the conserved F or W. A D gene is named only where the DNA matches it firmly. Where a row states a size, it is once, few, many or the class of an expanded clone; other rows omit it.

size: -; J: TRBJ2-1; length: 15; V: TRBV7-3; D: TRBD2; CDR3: CASSLSGGSGDEQFF; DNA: TGTGCCAGCAGCTTATCGGGCGGGAGTGGGGATGAGCAGTTCTTC
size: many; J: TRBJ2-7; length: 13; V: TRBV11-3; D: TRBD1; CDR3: CASSWTGQHEQYF; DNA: TGTGCCAGCAGCTGGACAGGGCAGCACGAGCAGTACTTC
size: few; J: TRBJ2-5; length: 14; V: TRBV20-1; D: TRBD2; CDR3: CSAPGTSGTETQYF; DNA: TGCAGTGCTCCGGGGACTAGCGGGACAGAGACCCAGTACTTC
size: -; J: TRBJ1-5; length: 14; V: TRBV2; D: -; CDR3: CASSEAKRDQPQHF; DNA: TGTGCCAGCAGTGAAGCAAAAAGAGATCAGCCCCAGCATTTT
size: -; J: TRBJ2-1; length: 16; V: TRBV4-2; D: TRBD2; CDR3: CASSLLASGTNNEQFF; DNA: TGTGCCAGCAGCCTCTTAGCTAGCGGGACTAACAATGAGCAGTTCTTC
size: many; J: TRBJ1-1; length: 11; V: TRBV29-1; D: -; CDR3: CSVERNTEAFF; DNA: TGCAGCGTGGAACGTAACACTGAAGCTTTCTTT
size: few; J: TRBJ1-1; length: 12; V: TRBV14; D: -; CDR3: CASGRGYTEAFF; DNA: TGTGCCAGCGGGAGGGGGTACACTGAAGCTTTCTTT
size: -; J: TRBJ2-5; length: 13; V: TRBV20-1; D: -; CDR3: CSARGQPLETQYF; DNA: TGCAGTGCTAGAGGACAGCCTTTAGAGACCCAGTACTTC
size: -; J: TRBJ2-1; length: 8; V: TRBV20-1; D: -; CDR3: CKSREQFF; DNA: TGCAAGTCGAGGGAGCAGTTCTTC
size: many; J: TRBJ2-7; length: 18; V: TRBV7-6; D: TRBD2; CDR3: CASSLGPRVAGSSYEQYF; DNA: TGTGCCAGCAGCTTGGGTCCGAGGGTAGCGGGATCCTCCTACGAGCAGTACTTC
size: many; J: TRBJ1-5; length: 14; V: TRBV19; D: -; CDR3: CASTPGGYNQPQHF; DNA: TGTGCCAGTACCCCCGGGGGGTACAATCAGCCCCAGCATTTT
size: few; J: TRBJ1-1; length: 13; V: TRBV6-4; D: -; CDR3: CASSEDPNTEAFF; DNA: TGTGCCAGCAGTGAAGACCCGAACACTGAAGCTTTCTTT
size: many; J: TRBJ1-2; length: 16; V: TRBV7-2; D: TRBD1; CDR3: CASSLWAGGLVYGYTF; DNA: TGTGCCAGCAGCTTATGGGCAGGGGGATTAGTCTATGGCTACACCTTC
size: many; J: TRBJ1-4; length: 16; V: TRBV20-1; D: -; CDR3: CSTRPIHRLDPQKLFF; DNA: TGCAGTACCAGGCCGATCCACCGACTGGATCCCCAAAAACTGTTTTTT
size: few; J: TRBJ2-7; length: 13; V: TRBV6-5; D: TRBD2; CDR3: CASSGRGGHEQYF; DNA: TGTGCCAGCAGTGGTCGGGGAGGGCACGAGCAGTACTTC
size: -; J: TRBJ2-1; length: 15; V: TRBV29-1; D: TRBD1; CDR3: CSVEVGGTGLSEQFF; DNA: TGCAGCGTTGAAGTCGGAGGGACAGGGCTCAGCGAGCAGTTCTTC
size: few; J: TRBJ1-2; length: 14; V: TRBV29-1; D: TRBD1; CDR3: CSVGGQDGNYGYTF; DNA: TGCAGCGTGGGGGGACAGGACGGAAACTATGGCTACACCTTC
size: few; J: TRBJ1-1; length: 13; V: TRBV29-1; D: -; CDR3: CSVMREMNTEAFF; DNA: TGCAGCGTCATGAGGGAGATGAACACTGAAGCTTTCTTT
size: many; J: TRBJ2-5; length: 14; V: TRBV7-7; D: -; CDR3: CASSSGTQPETQYF; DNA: TGTGCCAGCAGCTCCGGGACTCAACCGGAGACCCAGTACTTC
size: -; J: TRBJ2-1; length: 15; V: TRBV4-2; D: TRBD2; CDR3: CASSQELAGGIEQFF; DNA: TGTGCCAGCAGCCAAGAGCTAGCGGGAGGGATTGAGCAGTTCTTC
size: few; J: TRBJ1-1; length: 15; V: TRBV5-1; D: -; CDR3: CASSLERGTNTEAFF; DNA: TGCGCCAGCAGCTTGGAACGGGGTACGAACACTGAAGCTTTCTTT
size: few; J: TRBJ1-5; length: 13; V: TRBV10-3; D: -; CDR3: CAISESRVQPQHF; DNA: TGTGCCATCAGTGAGTCGAGGGTACAGCCCCAGCATTTT
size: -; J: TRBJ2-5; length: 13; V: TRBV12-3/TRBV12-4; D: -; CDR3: CASSYGAQETQYF; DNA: TGTGCCAGCAGTTACGGGGCTCAAGAGACCCAGTACTTC
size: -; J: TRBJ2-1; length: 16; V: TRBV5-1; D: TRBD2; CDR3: CASSDGAGVSYNEQFF; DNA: TGCGCCAGCAGCGATGGAGCGGGAGTCTCCTACAATGAGCAGTTCTTC
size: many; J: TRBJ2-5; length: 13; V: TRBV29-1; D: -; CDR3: CSVEGQAQETQYF; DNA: TGCAGCGTTGAAGGACAGGCCCAAGAGACCCAGTACTTC
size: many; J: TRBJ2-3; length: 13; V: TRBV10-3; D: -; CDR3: CAISESWGDTQYF; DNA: TGTGCCATCAGTGAGTCATGGGGAGATACGCAGTATTTT
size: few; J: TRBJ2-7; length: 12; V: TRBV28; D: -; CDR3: CASSYGGYEQYF; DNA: TGTGCCAGCAGCTATGGAGGCTACGAGCAGTACTTC
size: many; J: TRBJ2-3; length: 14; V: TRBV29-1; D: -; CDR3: CSVESGTLSDTQYF; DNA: TGCAGCGTTGAGTCAGGAACGTTGTCAGATACGCAGTATTTT
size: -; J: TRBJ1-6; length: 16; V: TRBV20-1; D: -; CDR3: CSARTLQGSYNSPLHF; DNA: TGCAGTGCTCGGACGCTCCAGGGGTCCTATAATTCACCCCTCCACTTT
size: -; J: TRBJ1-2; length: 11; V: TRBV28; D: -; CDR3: CASSWMGPHTF; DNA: TGTGCCAGCAGTTGGATGGGCCCGCATACCTTC
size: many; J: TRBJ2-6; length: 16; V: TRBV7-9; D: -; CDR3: CASSFPRASGANVLTF; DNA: TGTGCCAGCAGCTTCCCCAGGGCCTCTGGGGCCAACGTCCTGACTTTC
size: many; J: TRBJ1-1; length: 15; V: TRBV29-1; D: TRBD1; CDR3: CSVSPGQRTSISAFF; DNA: TGCAGCGTGTCTCCGGGACAGAGGACCTCGATCTCGGCTTTCTTT
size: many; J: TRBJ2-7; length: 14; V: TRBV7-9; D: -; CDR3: CASSYNSGDNEQYF; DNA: TGTGCCAGCAGCTATAATTCTGGCGACAACGAGCAGTACTTC
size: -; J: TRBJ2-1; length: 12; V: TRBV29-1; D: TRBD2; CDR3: CSVERGYNEQFF; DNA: TGCAGCGTAGAGCGGGGATACAATGAGCAGTTCTTC
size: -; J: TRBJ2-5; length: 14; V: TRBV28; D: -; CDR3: CASKKGNLGKTQYF; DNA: TGTGCCAGCAAAAAAGGGAATCTGGGTAAGACCCAGTACTTC
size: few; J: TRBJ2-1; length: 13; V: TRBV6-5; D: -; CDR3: CASTRDPSGEQFF; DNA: TGTGCCAGCACCCGGGACCCCTCGGGTGAGCAGTTCTTC
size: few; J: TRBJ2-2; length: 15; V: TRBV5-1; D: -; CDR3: CASSIRSSNTGELFF; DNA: TGCGCCAGCAGCATCAGGAGTTCTAACACCGGGGAGCTGTTTTTT
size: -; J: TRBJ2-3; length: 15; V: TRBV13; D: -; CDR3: CASSQFGPPRDTQYF; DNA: TGTGCCAGCAGCCAATTCGGGCCCCCTCGAGATACGCAGTATTTT
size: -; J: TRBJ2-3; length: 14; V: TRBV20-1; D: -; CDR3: CSASAARLADTQYF; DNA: TGCAGTGCTAGCGCCGCAAGGTTGGCAGATACGCAGTATTTT
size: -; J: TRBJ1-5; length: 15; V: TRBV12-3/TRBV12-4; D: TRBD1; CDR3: CASSNNRGFNQPQHF; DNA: TGTGCCAGCAGTAACAACAGGGGGTTCAATCAGCCCCAGCATTTT
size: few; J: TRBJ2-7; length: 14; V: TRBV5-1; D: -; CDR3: CASSLAAGTVEQYF; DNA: TGCGCCAGCAGCTTGGCGGCAGGGACGGTCGAGCAGTACTTC
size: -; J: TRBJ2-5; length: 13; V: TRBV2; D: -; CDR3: CASSGEYQETQYF; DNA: TGTGCCAGCAGTGGAGAATACCAAGAGACCCAGTACTTC
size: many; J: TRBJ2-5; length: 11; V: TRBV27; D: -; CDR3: CASGRKETQYF; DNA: TGTGCCAGCGGGAGAAAAGAGACCCAGTACTTC
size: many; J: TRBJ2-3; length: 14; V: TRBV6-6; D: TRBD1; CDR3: CASTLQGNTDTQYF; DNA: TGTGCCAGCACCTTACAGGGGAACACAGATACGCAGTATTTT
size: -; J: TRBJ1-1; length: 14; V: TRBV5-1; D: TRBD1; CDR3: CASSLTGAHTEAFF; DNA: TGCGCCAGCAGCTTGACAGGGGCGCACACTGAAGCTTTCTTT
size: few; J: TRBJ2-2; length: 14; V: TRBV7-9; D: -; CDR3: CASTQTTNTGELFF; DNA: TGTGCCAGCACCCAAACCACGAACACCGGGGAGCTGTTTTTT